This T cell receptor (beta chain) was profiled in a study of blood T cell repertoires in COVID-19. In the study overall: Collection of acute and convalescent COVID-19 samples took place in the United States, Italy and Spain. Nucleic acid was either cDNA or gDNA, and it came from T cells, B-cell-depleted T cells, or PBMCs.

In the original analysis: The authors estimated nucleated cell counts from reference gene primer amplification. Libraries were prepared by immunoSEQ multiplex PCR; TCRdb keeps only in-frame clonotypes and omits some of them. V and J calls and clone size follow that table, whereas D and trimming were derived from the DNA. In the table there are hundreds of thousands of clones, roughly 88% of which are singletons. Germline loops: CDR1 LNHDA, CDR2 SQIVND (reference sequence). The ends lost 7 bases at V and 3 bases at J; junction bases unmatched: 11. The CDR3 is made up of 15 amino acids. This chain joins TRBV19 and TRBJ1-2; 7 positions agree with TRBD1. The sample taken for sequencing was peripheral blood. The origin of this receptor is a young woman with COVID-19, enrolled during active disease. The CDR3 bases are TGTGCCAGTATTCAACGAGACAGGGTATACTATGGCTACACCTTC. Translated, it gives CASIQRDRVYYGYTF.